The entry that follows covers one TCR beta chain sequence. As yet, its antigen is unknown. The CDR3 runs 14 residues. Trimming took off 3 bases at V and 7 bases at J, with 16 bases between the two ends. CDR1 is LGHNA and CDR2 is YSLEER in the germline V gene. This entry belongs to a study of cytomegalovirus exposure and HLA in healthy donors. Points from the study as a whole: Other equally common chains were less clonally expanded than HLA-associated TCR beta chains, a later analysis showed.

PCR employed 60 Vbeta and 13 Jbeta primers. TCRdb's copy holds only in-frame clones and misses some; the assay was immunoSEQ multiplex PCR. This table holds over 75,000 clones, 75% to 85% found once. The sample was PBMCs. The receptor was derived from a male donor in good health and CMV-seropositive. V gene TRBV4-3 combines with J gene TRBJ2-7; possible D gene TRBD1, 7 bases. The CDR3 loop is CASSHGQAGGEQYF. In nucleotides, the CDR3 is TGCGCCAGCAGCCATGGGCAGGCAGGGGGGGAGCAGTACTTC.